This TCR beta chain appears in the sequencing data of a study of tumor and adjacent non-tumor tissue in lung cancer. Study-level results: Normal lung showed higher cumulative top 100 clone frequency than tumor. Tumor tissue had significantly higher TCR diversity than normal lung.

The CDR3 loop spans 17 amino acids. Germline V gene lookup returns CDR1 MNHNS and CDR2 SASEGT. Worth noting for this clonotype: What it binds is not known. The junction departs from the called germline gene at one end, perhaps through a read error.

No cell sorting was done before RNA was extracted from the tissue. Three rounds of nested PCR, following a modified ARM-PCR protocol, produced the TCRbeta library. TCRdb used MiXCR to reprocess the multiplex PCR reads, holding one entry per CDR3 protein. The table records 90,000 or so distinct CDR3 sequences, 61% of them present only once. This TCR derives from a man between 65 and 85 years old with non-small cell lung cancer. Sequencing used lung tumor tissue. This chain connects TRBV6-1 to TRBJ2-6; 8 nucleotides align to TRBD1. Here the CDR3 reads CASSTRGLGSGANVPTF. The CDR3 bases are TGTGCTAGCAGCACCAGGGGGCTCGGTTCTGGGGCCAACGTCCCGACTTTC.